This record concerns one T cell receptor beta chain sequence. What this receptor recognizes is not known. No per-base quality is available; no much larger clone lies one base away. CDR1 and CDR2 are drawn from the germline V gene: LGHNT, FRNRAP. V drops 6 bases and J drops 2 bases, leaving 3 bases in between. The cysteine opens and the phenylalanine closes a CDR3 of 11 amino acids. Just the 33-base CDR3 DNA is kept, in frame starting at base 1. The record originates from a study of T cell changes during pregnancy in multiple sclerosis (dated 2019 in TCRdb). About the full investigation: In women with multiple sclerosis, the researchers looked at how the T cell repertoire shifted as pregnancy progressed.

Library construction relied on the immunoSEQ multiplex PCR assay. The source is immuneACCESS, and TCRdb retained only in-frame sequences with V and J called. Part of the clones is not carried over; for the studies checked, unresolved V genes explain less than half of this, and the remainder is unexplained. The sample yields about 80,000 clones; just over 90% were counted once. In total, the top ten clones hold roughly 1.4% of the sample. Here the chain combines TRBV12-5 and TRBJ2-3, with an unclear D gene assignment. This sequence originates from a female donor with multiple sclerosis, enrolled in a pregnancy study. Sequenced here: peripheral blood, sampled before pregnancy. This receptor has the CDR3 CASGYTDTQYF. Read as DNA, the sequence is TGTGCTAGTGGGTACACAGATACGCAGTATTTT.